Listed here are 28 T cell receptor beta chains from one sample, sequenced in a study of neurological immune-mediated disorders (dated by TCRdb to about 2019). Library generation was performed with 5' RACE. TCRdb lists the instrument as Illumina HiSeq 2500. Using fastp at Q25 and MiXCR, TCRdb reprocessed the public reads and kept productive beta chains. Merged by CDR3 protein, the rows form single entries marked with the most common genes and DNA. The sample profile shows 40,000 or so distinct CDR3 sequences; around 2.5% of them were found once. Approximately 2.2% of the sample comes from the top ten. The sequenced sample consisted of PBMCs. The source is a man in his fifties with multiple sclerosis.

This clonotype was seen ten or more times. V is TRBV12-3 or TRBV12-4 and J is TRBJ1-2; no firm D call. There are 12 residues in the CDR3. Trimming left V 1 base short and J 6 bases short, with 6 bases between. CDR3 residues: CASSLGLDGYTF. In DNA form, the CDR3 reads TGTGCCAGCAGTTTAGGACTGGATGGCTACACCTTC.

This clonotype was detected many times. The chain employs TRBV5-1 and TRBJ2-7; D gene ambiguous. The V gene's germline CDR1 is SGHRS and CDR2 YFSETQ. Trimming cost V 0 bases and J 4 bases, with 11 bases left between them. CDR3 length: 14 residues. The CDR3 reads CASSLGVETYEQYF. The CDR3 nucleotides are TGCGCCAGCAGCTTGGGGGTGGAAACGTACGAGCAGTACTTC.

The table lists this clonotype with many counts. This chain joins TRBV5-1 and TRBJ1-2; weak D call: TRBD1 (6 bases). CDR3 length: 13 amino acids. V lost 4 bases, J lost 2 bases, and 9 bases lay in between. From germline, CDR1 is SGHRS and CDR2 YFSETQ. The CDR3 DNA reads TGCGCCAGCAGCAGGGACACCAACTATGGCTACACCTTC. It specifies CASSRDTNYGYTF.

At least ten counts were recorded for this clonotype. The chain's CDR3 is CASSGDRSRFDEQYF. CDR3 coding DNA: TGTGCCAGCAGTGGGGACCGGAGCCGGTTCGACGAGCAGTACTTC. The chain links TRBV6-1 to TRBJ2-7; D may match TRBD1 or TRBD2 (5 bases each). Trimming left V 4 bases short and J 5 bases short, with 18 bases between. CDR3 length: 15 residues. Germline V gene data show CDR1 as MNHNS and CDR2 as SASEGT.

Ten or more counts support this clonotype. This chain joins TRBV4-2 and TRBJ2-7; 8 bases align to TRBD1. Germline V CDR1 and CDR2: LGHNA, YNFKEQ. CDR3 length: 15 amino acids. The V and J ends lost 3 bases and 1 base, in that order; junction bases with no gene match: 5. The CDR3 region is CASSQGTGGSYEQYF. The CDR3 bases are TGTGCCAGCAGCCAGGGAACAGGGGGGTCCTACGAGCAGTACTTC.

This clonotype was seen many times. Here the CDR3 reads CASSPATGRFDSPLHF. The CDR3, as DNA: TGCGCCAGCAGCCCGGCGACAGGGCGATTCGATTCACCCCTCCACTTT. The chain joins TRBV4-3 to TRBJ1-6; 7 bases line up with TRBD1. The CDR3 has 16 residues. Germline V CDR1 and CDR2: LGHNA, YSLEER. The V segment lost 4 bases and the J segment 8 bases; nucleotides outside the gene matches: 11.

This clonotype appeared many times. This chain links TRBV7-8 with TRBJ2-7; 11 nucleotides align to TRBD2. In germline, CDR1 is SGHVS, CDR2 FQNEAQ. The CDR3 totals 15 residues. With 5 bases clipped from V and 2 bases from J, the junction kept 5 bases outside the gene matches. CDR3 protein: CASSTTSGATYEQYF. In DNA, the CDR3 is TGTGCCAGCAGCACGACTAGCGGGGCGACCTACGAGCAGTACTTC.

Worth noting for this clonotype: Germline is not matched at one junction end, which may reflect a read error. This rearrangement joins TRBV3-1 to TRBJ1-5; D remains ambiguous. The germline V gene has CDR1 LGHDT and CDR2 YNNKEL (reference sequence). The CDR3 consists of 14 residues. CDR3 sequence reads: CASSPRRTNQPQNF. As DNA, the CDR3 is TGTGCCAGCAGCCCTCGCCGAACTAATCAGCCCCAGAATTTT.

This clonotype was found many times. The chain joins TRBV2 to TRBJ2-1, with TRBD2 matching over 8 bases. This CDR3 comprises 16 residues. V shed 2 bases, J shed 4 bases, and the junction held 7 bases outside the gene matches. The germline V gene encodes CDR1 SNHLY and CDR2 FYNNEI. The CDR3 region is CASSELTSGRYNEQFF. CDR3 DNA sequence: TGTGCCAGCAGTGAACTCACTAGCGGAAGGTACAATGAGCAGTTCTTC. The entire variable domain, with the rest obtained from reference TRBV2 and TRBJ2-1, is as follows: EPEVTQTPSHQVTQMGQEVILRCVPISNHLYFYWYRQILGQKVEFLVSFYNNEISEKSEIFDDQFSVERPDGSNFTLKIRSTKLEDSAMYFCASSELTSGRYNEQFFGPGTRLTVL.

This clonotype has at least ten counts. This chain connects TRBV12-3 or TRBV12-4 to TRBJ1-1; a weak D match, TRBD1 (5 bases). Deletions cut 3 bases from V and 2 bases from J, with 19 bases between. The CDR3 covers 17 residues. The CDR3 DNA is TGTGCCAGCAGTTTTGGGCAGGGTCAGTCTCGAAACACTGAAGCTTTCTTT. Protein sequence: CASSFGQGQSRNTEAFF.

This clonotype was found many times. The gene calls are TRBV9 and TRBJ2-7, with TRBD1 matching over 7 bases. CDR3 length: 12 residues. Germline V gene lookup returns CDR1 SGDLS and CDR2 YYNGEE. The ends lost 4 bases at V and 3 bases at J; junction bases unmatched: 1. The DNA for the CDR3 is TGTGCCAGCAGCCCAGGGGGCTACGAGCAGTACTTC. Encoded protein: CASSPGGYEQYF.

This clonotype was counted ten times or more. This sequence joins TRBV20-1 and TRBJ2-1; TRBD2 agrees at 10 bases. The germline V gene encodes CDR1 DFQATT and CDR2 SNEGSKA (reference sequence). The CDR3 spans 13 residues. Trimming took 6 bases from V and 7 from J; bases not matched to a gene: 6. This CDR3 reads CSAIIAGGNEQFF. The CDR3 region has the DNA TGCAGTGCCATAATAGCGGGGGGAAATGAGCAGTTCTTC.

This clonotype was detected many times. The genes are TRBV20-1 and TRBJ2-7, with a tentative D call TRBD2 (7 bases). Germline assignment: CDR1 DFQATT and CDR2 SNEGSKA (reference sequence). This CDR3 is 15 amino acids long. The V gene lost 0 bases and the J gene lost 0 bases, with 12 bases spanning the gap. The CDR3 here is CSAREGGESSYEQYF. DNA for the CDR3: TGCAGTGCTAGAGAAGGGGGGGAGAGCTCCTACGAGCAGTACTTC.

This chain connects TRBV3-1 to TRBJ2-7, with unresolved D. Looked up from germline, CDR1 is LGHDT and CDR2 is YNNKEL (reference sequence). This CDR3 comprises 12 residues. V was clipped by 1 base and J by 7 bases, with 8 bases between them. The DNA for the CDR3 is TGTGCCAGCAGCCAAGTCAATTCTGAGCAGTACTTC. This translates into CASSQVNSEQYF.

J is TRBJ2-3 and V is TRBV20-1, with 16 bases matching TRBD2. V dropped 5 bases and J dropped 4; count of bases not matched to a gene: 9. Looked up from germline, CDR1 is DFQATT and CDR2 is SNEGSKA (reference sequence). This CDR3 comprises 17 residues. CDR3 DNA: TGCAGTGCTCCCGGGACTAGCGGGGGGGCCATCCCAGATACGCAGTATTTT. It yields the protein CSAPGTSGGAIPDTQYF.

This clonotype was seen ten or more times. The chain recombines TRBV7-8 with TRBJ2-5, with 10 bases lining up with TRBD2. The CDR3 extends over 16 amino acids. The germline V gene encodes CDR1 SGHVS and CDR2 FQNEAQ. V was pared by 0 bases and J by 2 bases, with 3 bases of the junction left unmatched. The CDR3 region is CASSLADSGGQETQYF. The DNA of the CDR3 is TGTGCCAGCAGCTTAGCGGATAGCGGGGGGCAAGAGACCCAGTACTTC. Combining the CDR3 with reference TRBV7-8 and TRBJ2-5 gives the whole variable domain GAGVSQSPRYKVAKRGQDVALRCDPISGHVSLFWYQQALGQGPEFLTYFQNEAQLDKSGLPSDRFFAERPEGSVSTLKIQRTQQEDSAVYLCASSLADSGGQETQYFGPGTRLLVL.

This clonotype was counted many times. The chain is built from TRBV11-2 and TRBJ2-1; D perhaps matches TRBD1 (5 bases). Germline-derived CDR1 and CDR2 are SGHAT and FQNNGV. Trimming cost V 0 bases and J 4 bases, with 22 bases left between them. CDR3 length equals 19 residues. For the CDR3, the DNA is TGTGCCAGCAGCTTAGAGAGGTCCAGGGTCCCTAAAAGATACAATGAGCAGTTCTTC. Its translation is CASSLERSRVPKRYNEQFF.

This clonotype was counted many times. J is TRBJ2-2 and V is TRBV11-1; tentative D call: TRBD2 (7 bases). The CDR3 spans 16 residues. Trimming stripped 7 bases from V and 3 bases from J, with 18 bases between. CDR1 SGHAT and CDR2 FQDESV come from the germline V gene (reference sequence). Here the CDR3 reads CASTDSGTYDTGELFF. The CDR3 nucleotides read TGTGCCAGCACCGACAGCGGGACATACGACACCGGGGAGCTGTTTTTT.

This clonotype was seen many times. The chain joins TRBV6-5 to TRBJ2-5, with TRBD2 matching 9 bases. With V trimmed by 6 bases and J by 3 bases, 8 bases remained unmatched. CDR1 is MNHEY and CDR2 is SVGAGI in the germline V gene. This CDR3 has 15 residues. The CDR3 loop reads CASSRLIAGEETQYF. The CDR3 coding sequence is TGTGCCAGCAGCCGTTTGATAGCGGGGGAAGAGACCCAGTACTTC.

This clonotype ranks as medium-sized (0.01 to 0.1%). This chain links TRBV5-5 with TRBJ2-5, with 9 bases matching TRBD1. This CDR3 region has 16 residues. Germline CDR1 reads SGHKS; CDR2 reads YYEKEE (reference sequence). J lost 5 bases, V lost 3 bases, and 11 bases had no gene match. CDR3 coding DNA: TGTGCCAGCAGCTCGAAACCGGGACAGGGATTCGAGACCCAGTACTTC. Protein product: CASSSKPGQGFETQYF.

This clonotype was seen ten or more times. The chain joins TRBV5-1 to TRBJ2-2; 8 bases align to TRBD1. V was pared by 1 base and J by 0 bases, with 5 bases of the junction left unmatched. This CDR3 has 17 residues. CDR1 and CDR2 (germline): SGHRS, YFSETQ. Here the CDR3 DNA reads TGCGCCAGCAGCTTGAGGAGGGACAGGCCGAACACCGGGGAGCTGTTTTTT. Amino acid sequence: CASSLRRDRPNTGELFF.

This clonotype was seen many times. The J gene is TRBJ1-2, the V gene TRBV29-1; 8 bases match TRBD1. V dropped 7 bases and J dropped 5; count of bases not matched to a gene: 9. CDR1 SQVTM and CDR2 ANQGSEA come from the germline V gene. This CDR3 has 13 residues. CDR3: CSAPYQGAYGYTF. The DNA for the CDR3 is TGCAGCGCCCCTTACCAGGGGGCTTATGGCTACACCTTC.

This clonotype has ten or more counts. One end of the junction does not line up with germline, which may come from a read error. The genes are TRBV5-6 and TRBJ1-5; D gene ambiguous. This CDR3 is 15 amino acids long. Germline V CDR1 and CDR2: SGHDT, YYEEEE. The CDR3 bases are TGTGCCAGCAGCTTGGGCGCGGGTGGGAATCAGCCCCAGAATTTT. Its protein product is CASSLGAGGNQPQNF.

This clonotype was recorded at least ten times. V usage is TRBV5-1 and J usage is TRBJ1-5, with no clear D. V shed 4 bases and J shed 3 bases, with 11 bases lying between them. Germline lookup yields CDR1 SGHRS and CDR2 YFSETQ. The CDR3 runs 14 residues. CDR3 loop: CASSVDGYNQPQHF. The DNA of the CDR3 is TGCGCCAGCAGCGTGGACGGCTACAATCAGCCCCAGCATTTT. Full variable domain (remainder filled in from reference TRBV5-1 and TRBJ1-5): KAGVTQTPRYLIKTRGQQVTLSCSPISGHRSVSWYQQTPGQGLQFLFEYFSETQRNKGNFPGRFSGRQFSNSRSEMNVSTLELGDSALYLCASSVDGYNQPQHFGDGTRLSIL.

This clonotype was found many times. This rearrangement joins TRBV5-5 to TRBJ2-1; D uncertain. Germline loops: CDR1 SGHKS, CDR2 YYEKEE (reference sequence). The CDR3 loop spans 11 amino acids. Trimming took off 2 bases at V and 5 bases at J, with 2 bases between the two ends. CDR3 DNA sequence: TGTGCCAGCAGCTTAAACAATGAGCAGTTCTTC. Amino acids: CASSLNNEQFF.

This clonotype was recorded many times. DNA for the CDR3: TGTGCCAGCAGCCGCGGACAGCCAAATTCACCCCTCCACTTT. Translated, it gives CASSRGQPNSPLHF. V is TRBV11-3 and J is TRBJ1-6; D might be TRBD1 (6 bases). V was trimmed by 5 bases and J by 7 bases, leaving 12 bases between them. The CDR3 loop spans 14 amino acids. Germline loops: CDR1 SGHNT, CDR2 YENEEA.

This clonotype has ten or more counts. This chain connects TRBV29-1 to TRBJ1-1, with D tentatively TRBD1 (6 bases). This CDR3 is 13 amino acids long. Germline lookup yields CDR1 SQVTM and CDR2 ANQGSEA. The germline V and J ends were trimmed by 4 bases and 3 bases, with 12 bases remaining between them. DNA for the CDR3: TGCAGCGTTGCTAATACAGGGCACACTGAAGCTTTCTTT. It specifies CSVANTGHTEAFF.

This clonotype showed up many times. The rearrangement joins TRBV12-3 or TRBV12-4 to TRBJ1-5; 8 positions match TRBD1. The junction had 3 bases not matched to a gene; V was cut back by 3 bases and J by 2 bases. There are 15 residues in the CDR3. CDR3 coding DNA: TGTGCCAGCAGTTTCGACAGGGGACGCAATCAGCCCCAGCATTTT. Protein sequence: CASSFDRGRNQPQHF.